This T cell receptor (beta chain) comes out of a study of T cells in Graves' hyperthyroidism and ophthalmopathy. Study-level information: Before any treatment, at initial diagnosis, peripheral blood was collected. Notes on the study in general: The model identified upcoming ophthalmopathy a median about 6.5 months ahead of onset. Within blood appeared most thyroid clonotypes that had expanded above 0.001.

Under 3 months was the duration of disease in ophthalmopathy patients, who also had a Clinical Activity Score of at least 3 and a NOSPECS grade of at least 4. Comment on this clonotype: Its antigen is not identified.

The CDR3 extends over 16 amino acids. V was pared by 1 base and J by 3 bases, with 12 bases between. Germline CDR1 is KGHDR and CDR2 is SFDVKD. Amplification of TCR beta CDR3 regions used RNA as the template. TCR CDR3 regions were first amplified by RT-PCR with HTBI primers. From the multiplex PCR reads, TCRdb called clonotypes with MiXCR, one entry per CDR3 protein. Seen here are about 260,000 distinct CDR3 sequences, roughly 22% observed once, and the top ten hold approximately 60%. V and J are TRBV24-1 and TRBJ1-5; D remains ambiguous. Sequenced material: blood. The source of this sequence is a man younger than 40 with Graves' ophthalmopathy. The CDR3 sequence: CATSDLGYGDNQPQHF. CDR3 coding DNA: TGTGCCACCAGTGATTTAGGATACGGGGACAATCAGCCCCAGCATTTT.